The next 5 T cell receptor beta chains were all read from a single sample in a study of molecular identifiers for immune sequencing clone quantification. TCRdb independently ran MiXCR on the PCR reads; one entry per CDR3 protein. The sample includes 460,000 or so distinct CDR3 sequences, around 23% of them seen just once. The sequenced sample consisted of naive CD8+ T cells from blood, with Jurkat cell RNA spiked in. Subset meaning: FACS-sorted CD8+CD4-CCR7+CD45RA+ naive T cells. These receptors were obtained from a human donor in good health. Some libraries in this study had Jurkat cell RNA spiked in.

This chain joins TRBV12-3 or TRBV12-4 and TRBJ2-7; D perhaps matches TRBD2 (7 bases). V lost 8 bases, J lost 3 bases, and 11 bases lay in between. The CDR3 loop spans 12 amino acids. The CDR3 reads CASGGGGYEQYF. CDR3 nucleotide sequence: TGTGCCAGCGGGGGAGGGGGCTACGAGCAGTACTTC.

This clonotype was picked up one time. The CDR3 DNA reads as TGTGCCAGCAGCCACCCACCGGCGGAGGGGAACATTCAGTACTTC. This codes for CASSHPPAEGNIQYF. This chain connects TRBV7-9 to TRBJ2-4, with D maybe TRBD2 (6 bases). The CDR3 has 15 amino acids. Between the trimmed V and J ends, which lost 5 bases and 7 bases, there was a span of 18 bases. From germline, CDR1 is SEHNR and CDR2 FQNEAQ (reference sequence).

Here the CDR3 DNA reads TGTGCCAGCAGCTTTGGGACTAGCTATTACAATGAGCAGTTCTTC. Translated: CASSFGTSYYNEQFF. The chain recombines TRBV11-2 with TRBJ2-1; TRBD2 aligns across 9 bases. CDR3 length: 15 amino acids. Looked up from germline, CDR1 is SGHAT and CDR2 is FQNNGV. V trimming: 3 bases; J trimming: 4 bases; junction bases outside the gene matches: 4.

This clonotype was observed many times. V is TRBV7-9 and J is TRBJ2-4; no clear D gene. From germline, CDR1 is SEHNR and CDR2 FQNEAQ (reference sequence). V was pared by 3 bases and J by 0 bases, with 15 bases between. CDR3 length: 17 residues. CDR3 protein: CASSFVHPDLAKNIQYF. CDR3 in DNA: TGTGCCAGCAGCTTCGTGCACCCAGACCTAGCCAAAAACATTCAGTACTTC.

The V call is TRBV27, the J call TRBJ2-1, with 10 bases matching TRBD1. The CDR3 consists of 15 residues. Germline V gene data show CDR1 as MNHEY and CDR2 as SMNVEV (reference sequence). Unmatched junction bases numbered 4, after V lost 7 bases and J lost 1 base. CDR3 sequence (DNA): TGTGCCAGCACACCGGGACAGGGGTCCTACAATGAGCAGTTCTTC. Encoded protein: CASTPGQGSYNEQFF.